This TCR beta chain comes out of a study of blood T cells in healthy people across ages. Caucasian, healthy and from Russia, the donors were aged between 6 and 90. V lost 6 bases, J lost 3 bases, and 12 bases lay in between. This CDR3 has 13 residues. Germline V gene lookup returns CDR1 ENHRY and CDR2 SYGVKD. A second roughly 7 to 11 cycle PCR used barcoded and J-beta primers. Each CDR3 protein is one row after TCRdb ran MiXCR on the 5' RACE reads. The sample lists approximately 350,000 distinct CDR3 sequences; roughly half were seen once. Sequencing used blood. The clonotype originates from a man aged 55-75 years in good health. The chain uses TRBV10-3 and TRBJ2-7, with a possible D match to TRBD2 (6 bases). CDR3 nucleotide sequence: TGTGCCATCAGGCGGGGAAAGGGCTACGAGCAGTACTTC. It is translated as CAIRRGKGYEQYF.